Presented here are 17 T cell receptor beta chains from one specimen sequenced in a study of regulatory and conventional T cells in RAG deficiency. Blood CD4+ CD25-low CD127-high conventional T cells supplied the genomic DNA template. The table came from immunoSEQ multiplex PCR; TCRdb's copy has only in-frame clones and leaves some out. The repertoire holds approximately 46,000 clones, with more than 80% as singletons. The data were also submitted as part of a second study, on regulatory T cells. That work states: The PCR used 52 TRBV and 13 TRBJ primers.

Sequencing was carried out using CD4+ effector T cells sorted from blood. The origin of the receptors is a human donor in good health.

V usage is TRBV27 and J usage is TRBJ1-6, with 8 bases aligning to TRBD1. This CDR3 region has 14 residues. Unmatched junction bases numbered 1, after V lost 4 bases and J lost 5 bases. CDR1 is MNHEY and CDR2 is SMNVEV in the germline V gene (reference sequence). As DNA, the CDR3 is TGTGCCAGCAGTTCGACAGGGGATAATTCACCCCTCCACTTT. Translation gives CASSSTGDNSPLHF.

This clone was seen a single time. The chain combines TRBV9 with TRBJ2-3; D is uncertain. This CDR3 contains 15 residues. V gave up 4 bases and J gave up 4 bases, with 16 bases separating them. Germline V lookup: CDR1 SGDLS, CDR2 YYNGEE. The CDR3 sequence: CASSIKGGSPDTQYF. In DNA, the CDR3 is TGTGCCAGCAGCATAAAGGGTGGATCCCCAGATACGCAGTATTTT.

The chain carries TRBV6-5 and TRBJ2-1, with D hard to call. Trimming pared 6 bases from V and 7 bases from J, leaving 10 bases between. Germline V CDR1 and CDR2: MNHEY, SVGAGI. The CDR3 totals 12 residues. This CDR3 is CASRAAMNEQFF. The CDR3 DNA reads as TGTGCCAGCAGGGCGGCGATGAATGAGCAGTTCTTC.

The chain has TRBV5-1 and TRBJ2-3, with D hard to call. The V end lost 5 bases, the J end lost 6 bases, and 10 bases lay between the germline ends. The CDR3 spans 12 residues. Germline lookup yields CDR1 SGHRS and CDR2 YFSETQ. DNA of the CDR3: TGCGCCAGCAGTTCCGGGTTGGATACGCAGTATTTT. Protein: CASSSGLDTQYF.

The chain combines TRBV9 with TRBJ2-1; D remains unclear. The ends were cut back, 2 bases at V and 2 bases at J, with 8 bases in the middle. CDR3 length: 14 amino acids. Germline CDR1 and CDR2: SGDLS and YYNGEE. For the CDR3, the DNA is TGTGCCAGCAGCGTGAGTGGCCCCTACAATGAGCAGTTCTTC. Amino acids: CASSVSGPYNEQFF.

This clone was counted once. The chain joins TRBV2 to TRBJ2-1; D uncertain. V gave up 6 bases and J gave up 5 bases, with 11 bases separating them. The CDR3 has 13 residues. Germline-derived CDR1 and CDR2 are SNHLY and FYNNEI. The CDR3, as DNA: TGTGCCAGCAGGTTTCGGCAAAACAATGAGCAGTTCTTC. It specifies CASRFRQNNEQFF. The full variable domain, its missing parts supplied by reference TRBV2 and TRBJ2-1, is EPEVTQTPSHQVTQMGQEVILRCVPISNHLYFYWYRQILGQKVEFLVSFYNNEISEKSEIFDDQFSVERPDGSNFTLKIRSTKLEDSAMYFCASRFRQNNEQFFGPGTRLTVL.

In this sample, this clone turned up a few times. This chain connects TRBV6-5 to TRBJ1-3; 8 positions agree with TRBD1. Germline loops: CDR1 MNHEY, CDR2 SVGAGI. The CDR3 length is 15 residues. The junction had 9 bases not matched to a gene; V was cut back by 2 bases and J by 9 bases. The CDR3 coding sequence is TGTGCCAGCAGTTACACGAGACAGGGGTTTGTCACCATATATTTT. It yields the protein CASSYTRQGFVTIYF.

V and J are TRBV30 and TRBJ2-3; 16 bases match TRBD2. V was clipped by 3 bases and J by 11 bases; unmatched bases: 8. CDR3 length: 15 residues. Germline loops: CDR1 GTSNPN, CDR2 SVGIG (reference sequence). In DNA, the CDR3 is TGTGCCTGGAGACCGGGACTAGCGGGAGGGCGAGAGCAGTATTTT. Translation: CAWRPGLAGGREQYF.

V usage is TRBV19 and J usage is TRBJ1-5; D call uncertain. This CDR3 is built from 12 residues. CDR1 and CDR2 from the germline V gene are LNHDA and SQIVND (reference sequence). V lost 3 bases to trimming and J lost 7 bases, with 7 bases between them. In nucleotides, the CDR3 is TGTGCCAGTAGTATCATATACCAGCCCCAGCATTTT. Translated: CASSIIYQPQHF. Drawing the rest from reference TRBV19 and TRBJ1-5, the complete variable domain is DGGITQSPKYLFRKEGQNVTLSCEQNLNHDAMYWYRQDPGQGLRLIYYSQIVNDFQKGDIAEGYSVSREKKESFPLTVTSAQKNPTAFYLCASSIIYQPQHFGDGTRLSIL.

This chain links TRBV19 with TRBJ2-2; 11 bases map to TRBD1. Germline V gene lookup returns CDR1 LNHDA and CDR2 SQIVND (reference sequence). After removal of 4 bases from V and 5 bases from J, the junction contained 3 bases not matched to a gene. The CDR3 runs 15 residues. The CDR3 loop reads CASSTGTGGTGELFF. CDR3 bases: TGTGCCAGTAGTACCGGGACAGGGGGTACCGGGGAGCTGTTTTTT.

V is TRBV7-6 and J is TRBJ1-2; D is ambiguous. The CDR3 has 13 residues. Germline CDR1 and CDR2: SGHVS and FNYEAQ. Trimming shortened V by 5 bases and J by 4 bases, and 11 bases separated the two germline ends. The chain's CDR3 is CASSPGNTYGYTF. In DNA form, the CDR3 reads TGTGCCAGCAGCCCAGGCAACACCTATGGCTACACCTTC.

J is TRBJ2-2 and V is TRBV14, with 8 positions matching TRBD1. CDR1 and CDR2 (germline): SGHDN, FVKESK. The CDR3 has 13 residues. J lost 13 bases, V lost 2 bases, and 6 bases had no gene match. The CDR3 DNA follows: TGTGCCAGCAGCCAACAGGGGGCGGTTGTGCTGTTTTTT. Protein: CASSQQGAVVLFF.

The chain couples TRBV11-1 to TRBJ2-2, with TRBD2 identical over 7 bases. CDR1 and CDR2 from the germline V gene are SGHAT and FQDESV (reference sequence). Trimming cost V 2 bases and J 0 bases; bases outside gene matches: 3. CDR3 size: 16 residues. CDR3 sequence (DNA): TGTGCCAGCAGCTTATCCGGGAGGTCGAACACCGGGGAGCTGTTTTTT. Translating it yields CASSLSGRSNTGELFF.

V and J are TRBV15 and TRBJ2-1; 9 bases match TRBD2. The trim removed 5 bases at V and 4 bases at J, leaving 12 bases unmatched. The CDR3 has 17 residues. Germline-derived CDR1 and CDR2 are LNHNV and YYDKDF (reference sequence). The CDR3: CATSAMVLAGAYNEQFF. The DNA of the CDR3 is TGTGCCACCAGCGCCATGGTATTAGCGGGGGCATACAATGAGCAGTTCTTC.

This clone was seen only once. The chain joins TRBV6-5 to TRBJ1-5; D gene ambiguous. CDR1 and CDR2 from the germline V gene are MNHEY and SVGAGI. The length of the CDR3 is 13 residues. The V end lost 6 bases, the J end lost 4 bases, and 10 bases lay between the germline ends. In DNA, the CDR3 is TGTGCCAGCAGGCAGACTTTTAATCAGCCCCAGCATTTT. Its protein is CASRQTFNQPQHF.

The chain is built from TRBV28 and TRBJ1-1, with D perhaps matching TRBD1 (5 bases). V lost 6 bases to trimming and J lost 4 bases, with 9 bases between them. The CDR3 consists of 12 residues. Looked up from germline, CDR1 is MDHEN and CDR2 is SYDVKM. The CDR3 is CASRMGPTEAFF. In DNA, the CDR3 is TGTGCCAGCAGAATGGGGCCCACTGAAGCTTTCTTT.

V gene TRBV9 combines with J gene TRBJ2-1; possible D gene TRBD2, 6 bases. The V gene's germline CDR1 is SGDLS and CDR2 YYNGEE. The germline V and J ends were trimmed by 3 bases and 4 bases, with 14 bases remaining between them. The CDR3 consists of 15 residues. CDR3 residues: CASSAQTRTYNEQFF. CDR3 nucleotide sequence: TGTGCCAGCAGCGCCCAGACTAGGACGTACAATGAGCAGTTCTTC. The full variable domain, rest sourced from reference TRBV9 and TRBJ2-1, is DSGVTQTPKHLITATGQRVTLRCSPRSGDLSVYWYQQSLDQGLQFLIQYYNGEERAKGNILERFSAQQFPDLHSELNLSSLELGDSALYFCASSAQTRTYNEQFFGPGTRLTVL.